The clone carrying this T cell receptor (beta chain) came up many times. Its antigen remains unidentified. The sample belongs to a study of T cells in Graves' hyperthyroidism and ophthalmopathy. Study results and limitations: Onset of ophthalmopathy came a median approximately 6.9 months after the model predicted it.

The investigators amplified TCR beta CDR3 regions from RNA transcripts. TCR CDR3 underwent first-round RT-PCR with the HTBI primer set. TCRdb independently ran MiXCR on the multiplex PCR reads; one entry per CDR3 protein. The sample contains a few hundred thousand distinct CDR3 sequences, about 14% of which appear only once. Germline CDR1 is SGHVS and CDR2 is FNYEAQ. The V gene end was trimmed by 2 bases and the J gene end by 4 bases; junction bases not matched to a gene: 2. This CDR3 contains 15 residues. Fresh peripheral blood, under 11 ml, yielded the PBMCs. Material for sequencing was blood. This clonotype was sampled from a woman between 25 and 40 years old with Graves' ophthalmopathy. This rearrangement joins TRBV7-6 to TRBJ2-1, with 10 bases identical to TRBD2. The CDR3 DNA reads TGTGCCAGCAGCTTATCTAGCGGGGGATACAATGAGCAGTTCTTC. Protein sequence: CASSLSSGGYNEQFF.